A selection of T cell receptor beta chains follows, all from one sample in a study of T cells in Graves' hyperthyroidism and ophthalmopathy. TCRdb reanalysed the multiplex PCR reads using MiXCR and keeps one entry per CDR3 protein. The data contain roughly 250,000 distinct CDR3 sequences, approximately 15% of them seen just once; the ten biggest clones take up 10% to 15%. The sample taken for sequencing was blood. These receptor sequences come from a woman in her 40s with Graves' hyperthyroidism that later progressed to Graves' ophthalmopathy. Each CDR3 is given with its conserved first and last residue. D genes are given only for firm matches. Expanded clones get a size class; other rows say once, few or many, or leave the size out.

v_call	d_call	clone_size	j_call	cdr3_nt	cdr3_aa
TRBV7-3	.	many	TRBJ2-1	TGTGCCAGCAGCTTAAATGCCTACAATGAGCAGTTCTTC	CASSLNAYNEQFF
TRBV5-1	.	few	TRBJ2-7	TGCGCCAGCAGCCTTGATTACTATCCCTCTGAGCAGTACTTC	CASSLDYYPSEQYF
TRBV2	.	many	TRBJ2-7	TGTGCCAGGGCTAGCCGTACGGGCGAGCAGTACTTC	CARASRTGEQYF
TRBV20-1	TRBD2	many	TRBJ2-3	TGCAGTGCTAGAGATAGAAGCGGGAGGTTCGATACGCAGTATTTT	CSARDRSGRFDTQYF
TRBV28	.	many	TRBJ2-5	TGTGCCAGCAGCACAGGGTCGGGAGAGACCCAGTACTTC	CASSTGSGETQYF
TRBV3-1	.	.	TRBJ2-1	TGTGCCAGCAGTTTGGGGGCTAGTCCGGGGAGTGAGCAGTTCTTC	CASSLGASPGSEQFF
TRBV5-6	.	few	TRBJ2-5	TGTGCCAGCAGCTTGCCCCCTGGGCAAGAGACCCAGTACTTC	CASSLPPGQETQYF
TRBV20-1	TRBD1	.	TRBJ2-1	TGCAGTGCTAGAGGTCCAGGGGGCCGGCAGAGCTCCTACAATGAGCAGTTCTTC	CSARGPGGRQSSYNEQFF
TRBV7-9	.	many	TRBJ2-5	TGTGCCAGCAGCAGGGGGCAAGAGACCCAGTACTTC	CASSRGQETQYF
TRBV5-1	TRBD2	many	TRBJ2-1	TGCGCCAGCAGCTCGGGACTAGTACTAATTTACAATGAGCAGTTCTTC	CASSSGLVLIYNEQFF
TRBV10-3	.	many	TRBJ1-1	TGTGCCATTGGGGGGAGGAACACTGAAGCTTTCTTT	CAIGGRNTEAFF
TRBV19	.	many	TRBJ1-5	TGTGCCAGTAGTATACGCAAAAATAGCAATCAGCCCCAGCATTTT	CASSIRKNSNQPQHF
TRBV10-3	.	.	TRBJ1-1	TGTGCCATCAGTGAGTCCGATGGCTCTCCGGCTTTCTTT	CAISESDGSPAFF